The TCR beta chain described here comes from a study of shared clonotypes between healthy human individuals. From germline, CDR1 is MNHEY and CDR2 SVGAGI. V shed 8 bases and J shed 1 base, with 14 bases lying between them. CDR3 length equals 14 residues. Clones were sequenced by immunoSEQ multiplex PCR, and TCRdb holds only the in-frame ones, with some missing. The table shows under 650,000 clones, with 90% to 96% occurring only once. The chain has TRBV6-5 and TRBJ1-1; D not certain. The source material was naive CD4+ T cells sorted from blood. As for subset: CD45RA+ positively selected. The origin of this receptor is a woman aged 30 to 39 in good health. The CDR3 nucleotides are TGTGCCAGCGGCACTAATATCAGGAACACTGAAGCTTTCTTT. Translation: CASGTNIRNTEAFF.